The 23 T cell receptor beta chains given below trace back to one sample, sequenced in a study of shared clonotypes between healthy human individuals. TCRdb's copy holds only in-frame clones and misses some; the assay was immunoSEQ multiplex PCR. The data contain 2,500,000 or so clones, just under 95% of them singletons. Sequenced: naive CD4+ T cells from PBMCs. As to subset: CD45RA+ positively selected. The receptors stem from a man between 18 and 35 years old in good health. Some clones in this sample may be carry-over from other donors' samples.

The V and J genes are TRBV29-1 and TRBJ2-1; D is uncertain. The V and J ends lost 4 bases and 12 bases respectively, with 13 bases between them. This CDR3 contains 11 residues. Germline CDR1 reads SQVTM; CDR2 reads ANQGSEA. The CDR3: CSVVDPTPQFF. For the CDR3, the DNA is TGCAGCGTTGTGGACCCAACTCCGCAGTTCTTC.

This chain joins TRBV7-9 and TRBJ2-1, with TRBD1 matching over 7 bases. Germline trimming cut 5 bases from V and 0 bases from J; bases unmatched to any gene: 7. CDR1 and CDR2 (germline): SEHNR, FQNEAQ (reference sequence). The CDR3 is 16 amino acids. Here the CDR3 reads CASSTAGTVSYNEQFF. As DNA, the CDR3 is TGTGCCAGCAGCACTGCCGGGACAGTCTCCTACAATGAGCAGTTCTTC.

The rearrangement joins TRBV28 to TRBJ1-5, with D perhaps TRBD1 (5 bases). The CDR3 is 14 amino acids. V lost 2 bases, J lost 5 bases, and 10 bases lay in between. The germline gives CDR1 MDHEN, CDR2 SYDVKM. This chain's CDR3 is CASSLRRDYQPQHF. The DNA for the CDR3 is TGTGCCAGCAGTTTAAGGAGGGACTATCAGCCCCAGCATTTT.

V and J are TRBV2 and TRBJ2-3; TRBD2 matches 8 bases. The ends lost 4 bases at V and 6 bases at J; junction bases unmatched: 12. The CDR3 is 16 residues long. Germline assignment: CDR1 SNHLY and CDR2 FYNNEI. For the CDR3, the DNA is TGTGCCAGCAGTGGAGGGGGGCTAGCGGGTGCCGATACGCAGTATTTT. Protein: CASSGGGLAGADTQYF.

The sample holds one count of this clone. The sample holds other DNA sequences that translate to the same CDR3. The rearrangement links TRBV7-8 to TRBJ2-2, with 8 bases that match TRBD1. This CDR3 is 15 amino acids long. V was pared by 4 bases and J by 1 base, with 2 bases of the junction left unmatched. Germline loops: CDR1 SGHVS, CDR2 FQNEAQ. The CDR3 sequence is CASSSGTGNTGELFF. DNA for the CDR3: TGTGCCAGCAGCTCCGGGACAGGGAACACCGGGGAGCTGTTTTTT.

This rearrangement joins TRBV2 to TRBJ2-1, with a possible D match to TRBD2 (5 bases). This CDR3 contains 12 residues. The ends were cut back, 9 bases at V and 8 bases at J, with 14 bases in the middle. Germline V lookup: CDR1 SNHLY, CDR2 FYNNEI. CDR3 loop: CASRLGGDEQFF. The DNA of the CDR3 is TGTGCCAGTAGACTTGGAGGAGATGAGCAGTTCTTC.

The CDR3 region has the DNA TGCGCCAGCAGCCAAGAGGCGGCAAACAGAAATGGCTACACCTTC. It yields the protein CASSQEAANRNGYTF. The V and J genes are TRBV4-3 and TRBJ1-2; D is ambiguous. CDR1 and CDR2 from the germline V gene are LGHNA and YSLEER. The CDR3 runs 15 residues. Trimming took off 0 bases at V and 6 bases at J, with 14 bases between the two ends.

V gene TRBV6-6 combines with J gene TRBJ2-7; tentative D call: TRBD2 (6 bases). The CDR3 sequence is 13 residues long. CDR1 and CDR2 (germline): MNHNY, SVGAGI (reference sequence). Trimming removed 0 bases from V and 6 bases from J, with 9 bases in between. CDR3 in DNA: TGTGCCAGCAGTTACTCGGGGGGAGGCGAGCAGTACTTC. This encodes CASSYSGGGEQYF.

V gene TRBV5-1 combines with J gene TRBJ2-3, with D unclear. There are 15 residues in the CDR3. Germline loops: CDR1 SGHRS, CDR2 YFSETQ. V was pared by 1 base and J by 2 bases, with 11 bases between. The CDR3 nucleotides are TGCGCCAGCAGCTTGAGCAATCCCCTCACAGATACGCAGTATTTT. Its protein product is CASSLSNPLTDTQYF.

The chain carries TRBV28 and TRBJ1-4, with 8 nucleotides matching TRBD1. This CDR3 comprises 15 residues. Per germline, CDR1 MDHEN and CDR2 SYDVKM. Trimming cost V 2 bases and J 9 bases; bases outside gene matches: 8. CDR3 amino acids: CASSLGGQGFQKLFF. CDR3 nucleotide sequence: TGTGCCAGCAGTTTAGGCGGACAGGGCTTTCAAAAACTGTTTTTT.

The CDR3 DNA reads TGTGCCTGGCACAGGGGATTGCACTATGGCTACACCTTC. This encodes CAWHRGLHYGYTF. V is TRBV30 and J is TRBJ1-2; 7 nucleotides agree with TRBD1. Germline-derived CDR1 and CDR2 are GTSNPN and SVGIG (reference sequence). This CDR3 is built from 13 residues. Unmatched junction bases numbered 6, after V lost 5 bases and J lost 3 bases.

The rearrangement uses TRBV7-2 and TRBJ1-5; TRBD1 might be the D (5 bases). The CDR3 contains 14 residues. Germline-derived CDR1 and CDR2 are SGHTA and FQGNSA. The V gene lost 10 bases and the J gene lost 5 bases, with 18 bases spanning the gap. CDR3 sequence (DNA): TGTGCCACCCGAGGAGGGCAGGGACATCAGCCCCAGCATTTT. This translates into CATRGGQGHQPQHF.

CDR3 sequence reads: CASSHSRALLNEAFF. Written as DNA, the CDR3 is TGTGCCAGCAGCCACAGTCGGGCACTCCTAAATGAAGCTTTCTTT. The chain has TRBV7-9 and TRBJ1-1; D remains ambiguous. This CDR3 spans 15 amino acids. The V and J ends lost 5 bases and 7 bases respectively, with 20 bases between them. CDR1 SEHNR and CDR2 FQNEAQ come from the germline V gene (reference sequence).

V and J are TRBV9 and TRBJ2-3; D not certain. This CDR3 comprises 15 residues. Trimming pared 0 bases from V and 3 bases from J, leaving 11 bases between. Germline V lookup: CDR1 SGDLS, CDR2 YYNGEE. DNA of the CDR3: TGTGCCAGCAGCGTAGAGGGATTTGGTACAGATACGCAGTATTTT. Protein sequence: CASSVEGFGTDTQYF.

V and J are TRBV5-1 and TRBJ1-1; TRBD1 is a possible D gene (5 bases). Per the germline V gene, CDR1 is SGHRS and CDR2 is YFSETQ. This CDR3 contains 15 residues. Trimming left V 4 bases short and J 3 bases short, with 16 bases between. DNA of the CDR3: TGCGCCAGCAGCCCGACCCCCATAGGGGACACTGAAGCTTTCTTT. Translating it yields CASSPTPIGDTEAFF.

This clone came up once. The gene calls are TRBV2 and TRBJ1-2; tentative D call: TRBD1 (5 bases). V was pared by 6 bases and J by 4 bases, with 15 bases between. Germline CDR1 SNHLY, CDR2 FYNNEI. CDR3 length equals 14 residues. The CDR3 loop is CASSFQGPAYGYTF. The CDR3 DNA follows: TGTGCCAGCAGCTTCCAGGGCCCCGCCTATGGCTACACCTTC.

V usage is TRBV18 and J usage is TRBJ2-1; 9 bases line up with TRBD2. The CDR3 has 16 amino acids. V shed 5 bases, J shed 5 bases, and the junction held 10 bases outside the gene matches. CDR1 and CDR2 (germline): KGHSH, LQKENI. CDR3 in amino acids: CASSTRTSAGNNEQFF. CDR3 DNA: TGTGCCAGCTCAACCCGGACTAGCGCGGGAAACAATGAGCAGTTCTTC.

This chain connects TRBV25-1 to TRBJ2-1, with 11 positions matching TRBD1. Per the germline V gene, CDR1 is MGHDK and CDR2 is SYGVNS. V lost 4 bases, J lost 3 bases, and 2 bases stayed unmatched. The CDR3 loop spans 15 amino acids. The CDR3 protein is CASSGGQGGYNEQFF. CDR3 nucleotides: TGTGCCAGCAGTGGGGGACAGGGGGGCTACAATGAGCAGTTCTTC.

V gene TRBV9 combines with J gene TRBJ1-2; no reliable D call. CDR1 SGDLS and CDR2 YYNGEE come from the germline V gene. The CDR3 loop spans 15 amino acids. V gave up 0 bases and J gave up 7 bases, with 16 bases separating them. The CDR3 nucleotides read TGTGCCAGCAGCGTAGCTCCGAACCCTGGTAGTGGCTACACCTTC. This sequence encodes CASSVAPNPGSGYTF.

The chain combines TRBV7-9 with TRBJ2-1; 11 bases fit TRBD1. The V gene's germline CDR1 is SEHNR and CDR2 FQNEAQ (reference sequence). CDR3 length: 17 amino acids. V gave up 5 bases and J gave up 10 bases; unmatched junction bases: 16. This CDR3 reads CASSPGIGTGGVAEQFF. The CDR3 nucleotides read TGTGCCAGCAGCCCTGGAATCGGGACAGGGGGGGTAGCGGAGCAGTTCTTC.

J is TRBJ2-2 and V is TRBV2; D gene uncertain. The V gene's germline CDR1 is SNHLY and CDR2 FYNNEI. This CDR3 spans 15 amino acids. The V gene lost 4 bases and the J gene lost 4 bases, with 13 bases spanning the gap. DNA for the CDR3: TGTGCCAGCAGTGTGAATCAGCCGGCCACCGGGGAGCTGTTTTTT. It specifies CASSVNQPATGELFF.

This clone was seen a single time. The rearrangement links TRBV5-1 to TRBJ2-1; D gene ambiguous. Trimming left V 4 bases short and J 1 base short, with 6 bases between. CDR3 size: 13 residues. The germline CDR1 and CDR2 sequences are SGHRS and YFSETQ. CDR3 nucleotide sequence: TGCGCCAGCAGCATAGAATCCTACAATGAGCAGTTCTTC. Its protein product is CASSIESYNEQFF. Using reference TRBV5-1 and TRBJ2-1 for the parts outside the CDR3, the full variable domain is KAGVTQTPRYLIKTRGQQVTLSCSPISGHRSVSWYQQTPGQGLQFLFEYFSETQRNKGNFPGRFSGRQFSNSRSEMNVSTLELGDSALYLCASSIESYNEQFFGPGTRLTVL.

In this sample, this clone turned up once. Other DNA sequences within the sample encode an identical CDR3. CDR3 protein: CASSSPGHTYEQYF. The CDR3, as DNA: TGTGCCAGCAGCTCGCCGGGACATACCTACGAGCAGTACTTC. The V gene is TRBV6-5, the J gene TRBJ2-7; a weak D match, TRBD1 (6 bases). Trimming removed 6 bases from V and 2 bases from J, with 14 bases in between. CDR3 length equals 14 residues. Germline CDR1 reads MNHEY; CDR2 reads SVGAGI.